The text below deals with one TCR beta chain. CDR3 length: 12 amino acids. Trimming left V 0 bases short and J 7 bases short, with 7 bases between. Germline values: CDR1 SGHDT, CDR2 YYEEEE. This entry belongs to a study of blood T cell repertoires in COVID-19. On the study more broadly: The samples span acute and convalescent COVID-19 from the United States, Italy and Spain.

Original analysis: Reference gene primer amplification gave nucleated cell count estimates. Using immunoSEQ multiplex PCR, the repertoire was profiled, and TCRdb retains in-frame clones only, with some absent. For V, J and clone size, that table is used; D and trimming come from the DNA. The table lists approximately 240,000 clones, under 85% of them singletons. Source material: peripheral blood. This clonotype originated in a human donor in a cohort sampled during active COVID-19. The genes are TRBV5-6 and TRBJ1-2; unclear D gene. This CDR3 reads CASSLAEAGYTF. The DNA for the CDR3 is TGTGCCAGCAGCTTGGCTGAGGCTGGCTACACCTTC.